Presented here are 4 T cell receptor beta chains from one specimen sequenced in a study of blood T cell repertoires in COVID-19. Using immunoSEQ multiplex PCR, the repertoire was profiled, and TCRdb retains in-frame clones only, with some absent. The table has 90,000 to 100,000 clones, approximately 83% seen once; the top ten hold 6.3%. The specimen sequenced was peripheral blood. The receptor source for this set is a man aged 55 to 70 with acute or convalescent COVID-19.

The chain employs TRBV7-2 and TRBJ2-7; maybe TRBD2 (5 bases). This CDR3 comprises 14 residues. Germline V lookup: CDR1 SGHTA, CDR2 FQGNSA. Trimming left V 1 base short and J 2 bases short, with 9 bases between. The CDR3 region has the DNA TGTGCCAGCAGCTTAGGGGAGAGGGCCTACGAGCAGTACTTC. It yields the protein CASSLGERAYEQYF.

V usage is TRBV11-2 and J usage is TRBJ1-2, with 8 bases lining up with TRBD1. CDR1 is SGHAT, CDR2 FQNNGV, per germline. The CDR3 is made up of 15 amino acids. The J segment lost 8 bases and the V segment lost 5 bases, leaving 13 bases of the junction unmatched. CDR3 in amino acids: CASSPRGLTWGGYTF. The CDR3 DNA reads TGTGCCAGCAGCCCCAGGGGGCTAACATGGGGGGGCTACACCTTC.

This clone was seen a few times. The J gene is TRBJ2-2, the V gene TRBV6-5, with D tentatively TRBD1 (6 bases). Trimming cost V 10 bases and J 7 bases, with 10 bases left between them. The germline V gene encodes CDR1 MNHEY and CDR2 SVGAGI. CDR3 length: 11 residues. The CDR3 DNA reads as TGTGCCACCACAGGGTTCGGGGAGCTGTTTTTT. This encodes CATTGFGELFF.

The chain combines TRBV4-1 with TRBJ1-5; no definite D call. Germline V CDR1 and CDR2: MGHRA, YSYEKL. The CDR3 totals 15 residues. The V gene lost 0 bases and the J gene lost 0 bases, with 6 bases spanning the gap. As DNA, the CDR3 is TGCGCCAGCAGCCAAGAGGGCTCTAGCAATCAGCCCCAGCATTTT. Amino acids: CASSQEGSSNQPQHF.